The source of this T cell receptor beta chain is a study of CD8 T cells in Susac syndrome. Negative isolation was applied to CD8+ and CD4+ T cells, and FACS enrichment was applied to TEMRA cells. RNA totalling about 0.45 to 1 ug underwent reverse transcription with random hexamers. The amplification used immunoSEQ multiplex PCR on TCR beta CDR3; it spanned 54 Vbeta and 13 Jbeta. MiXCR, run by TCRdb on the immunoSEQ multiplex PCR reads, gives a single entry per CDR3 protein. The data show 90,000 to 150,000 distinct CDR3 sequences, approximately 94% seen once. The sample taken for sequencing was CD4+ T cells from PBMCs. The receptor was derived from a human donor in good health.

The CDR3 DNA follows: TGTGCCAGCAGTACGGGACTAGCGGGGAAGGAATCCGAGCAGTACTTC. As protein: CASSTGLAGKESEQYF. This chain connects TRBV6-1 to TRBJ2-7; 13 positions match TRBD2. The J segment lost 6 bases and the V segment lost 5 bases, leaving 10 bases of the junction unmatched. Germline V gene sequence: CDR1 MNHNS, CDR2 SASEGT. The CDR3 is 16 residues long.